This T cell receptor (beta chain) was sequenced in a study of glioma-infiltrating T cells after dendritic cell vaccination (dated by TCRdb to the mid-2010s). Notes on the research overall: Of the approximately 15 glioblastoma patients in the cohort, all drawn from Phase I and II dendritic cell vaccination trials, 9 were newly diagnosed and 6 had recurrent disease. Each patient got three intradermal injections of the dendritic cell vaccine, spaced at biweekly intervals, in the arm below the axilla. Survival after dendritic cell vaccination was correlated with TCR sequencing metrics, such as TIL content and the overlap between tumor and blood repertoires. The vaccine was prepared from monocyte-derived dendritic cells that were cultured for approximately seven days with IL-4 and GM-CSF and then pulsed overnight with autologous tumor lysate. Patients received autologous tumor lysate-pulsed dendritic cell vaccination between 2003 and 2012. Deep sequencing of TCR beta CDR3 regions was used to quantify tumor-infiltrating lymphocyte content and compare tumor and blood repertoires in dendritic cell-vaccinated glioblastoma patients. Paper-wide results and their limitations: The three-group TCR overlap response model was described as speculative and requiring prospective validation. After dendritic cell vaccination, a higher estimated pretreatment TIL content predicted longer time to progression and longer overall survival. No direct relationship between TCR clonality and survival was found, suggesting that a diverse polyclonal response may matter. The cohort was small and heterogeneous, only a few patients had full blood and tumor sets, and even fewer had initial-recurrent tumor pairs.

Selection of patients required sufficient residual fresh-frozen tumor tissue and over two years of available survival data. An isocitrate dehydrogenase mutation was not carried by any of the glioblastoma patients, although molecular status was otherwise variable. PBMC collection took place before vaccination, two weeks after the third vaccination, and at tumor progression if progression occurred. The Qiagen DNeasy Blood extraction Kit was used to extract genomic DNA. Using the immunoSEQ assay, TCRB CDR3 regions were amplified from roughly 2.2 micrograms of genomic DNA, or from all available DNA when less than that was on hand. The multiplex PCR relied on 60 forward primers for TCR V beta segments and 13 reverse primers for J beta segments. To estimate the number of reads per starting template, synthetic control templates were added to each sample at limiting dilution. The Illumina HiSeq System generated sequencing reads of 87 bp. As for how the authors treated the data: PCR and sequencing errors were removed by a nearest neighbor algorithm that merged closely related sequences. TCR overlap was measured as the percentage of unique tumor TCR beta sequences that were also present in the peripheral blood of the same patient. TCRdb re-hosts the immuneACCESS table, in-frame sequences only. Its copies lack some clones; in the studies checked, an unresolved V gene accounts for under half of them, and the cause for the rest is not known. V, J and clone size were drawn from that table, and D and trimming were deduced from the DNA. A total of tens of thousands of clones appear in this sample, more than 75% of them only once. The ten biggest clones cover around 3.2% of the sample.

Details on this clone: Its antigen is currently not known. Nothing much larger sits one base from this clone, and base qualities are not available.

The CDR3 has 15 amino acids, counting the end cysteine and phenylalanine. Kept here is only the CDR3 DNA, which spans 45 bases and is read in frame from base 1. Per the germline V gene (reference sequence), GTSNPN is the CDR1 and SVGIG is the CDR2. Ends trimmed: V by 4 bases, J by 1 base; bases unmatched to a gene: 8. The sample in question was blood, obtained before dendritic cell vaccination. The sequence derives from a human donor with glioblastoma. The chain joins TRBV30 to TRBJ2-5; the central 8 bases match TRBD2. CDR3 reads: CAWNPLLAGQETQYF. Read as DNA, the sequence is TGTGCCTGGAACCCCCTGCTAGCGGGCCAAGAGACCCAGTACTTC.